The 22 T cell receptor beta chains listed next were all sequenced from one sample in a study of vaccination effects on CD4 cells after COVID-19 (dated by TCRdb to between 2021 and 2023). Library construction relied on the immunoSEQ multiplex PCR assay. TCRdb re-hosts the immuneACCESS table, in-frame sequences only. Its copies lack some clones; in the studies checked, an unresolved V gene accounts for under half of them, and the cause for the rest is not known. This sample comprises around 40,000 clones, roughly 72% of them detected only once. Jointly, the top ten make up roughly 9.7% of the sample. Their specific antigens are unknown. After roughly 11 days of culture, CD4+ T cells were isolated with the EasySep CD4+ T cell isolation kit. Each participant got two doses of an mRNA SARS-CoV-2 vaccine, either BNT162b2 or mRNA-1273. Sequencing was performed on CD4+ T cells from PBMCs cultured without peptide, taken after COVID-19 vaccination. Source of these receptors: a human donor who received a COVID-19 vaccine.

This clone showed up just a few times. The genes are TRBV28 and TRBJ2-2; D possibly corresponds to TRBD1 (5 bases). The V end lost 6 bases, the J end lost 11 bases, and 10 bases lay between the germline ends. Germline assignment: CDR1 MDHEN and CDR2 SYDVKM. The CDR3 loop spans 11 amino acids. The CDR3 coding sequence is TGTGCCAGCAGGGACATAGGCGAGCTGTTTTTT. Its protein is CASRDIGELFF. The full variable domain, in which reference TRBV28 and TRBJ2-2 provide the parts outside the CDR3, is DVKVTQSSRYLVKRTGEKVFLECVQDMDHENMFWYRQDPGLGLRLIYFSYDVKMKEKGDIPEGYSVSREKKERFSLILESASTNQTSMYLCASRDIGELFFGEGSRLTVL.

The chain employs TRBV11-2 and TRBJ1-1; no clear D. The CDR3 is 17 amino acids. Germline V lookup: CDR1 SGHAT, CDR2 FQNNGV. V lost 0 bases and J 5 bases, leaving 19 bases between the germline ends. The CDR3 sequence is CASSLEGRRSGSTEAFF. In nucleotides, the CDR3 is TGTGCCAGCAGCTTAGAAGGAAGACGGAGCGGGTCGACTGAAGCTTTCTTT.

V usage is TRBV7-9 and J usage is TRBJ2-7, with 10 bases identical to TRBD1. The CDR3 consists of 16 residues. The germline V gene has CDR1 SEHNR and CDR2 FQNEAQ (reference sequence). V trimming: 3 bases; J trimming: 3 bases; junction bases outside the gene matches: 8. The CDR3 reads CASSFGQGVRFYEQYF. The CDR3 region has the DNA TGTGCCAGCAGCTTCGGACAGGGGGTCCGTTTCTACGAGCAGTACTTC.

The chain uses TRBV2 and TRBJ1-1, with TRBD1 identical over 8 bases. The germline CDR1 and CDR2 sequences are SNHLY and FYNNEI. V lost 5 bases, J lost 9 bases, and 11 bases stayed unmatched. The CDR3 is made up of 14 amino acids. In DNA form, the CDR3 reads TGTGCCAGCAGTTCATACCCACAGGGGGGTAAAGCTTTCTTT. This sequence encodes CASSSYPQGGKAFF.

This chain connects TRBV2 to TRBJ2-7; TRBD1 might be the D (5 bases). V shed 5 bases and J shed 0 bases, with 11 bases lying between them. CDR1 is SNHLY, CDR2 FYNNEI, per germline. This CDR3 has 14 residues. The CDR3 nucleotides are TGTGCCAGCAGTCCAGGGATCCTCTCCTACGAGCAGTACTTC. Translating it yields CASSPGILSYEQYF. The whole variable domain, filled in from reference TRBV2 and TRBJ2-7, reads EPEVTQTPSHQVTQMGQEVILRCVPISNHLYFYWYRQILGQKVEFLVSFYNNEISEKSEIFDDQFSVERPDGSNFTLKIRSTKLEDSAMYFCASSPGILSYEQYFGPGTRLTVT.

The chain's CDR3 is CASSQVGDNTGELFF. The CDR3 DNA reads TGTGCCAGCAGCCAAGTAGGTGATAACACCGGGGAGCTGTTTTTT. The chain is built from TRBV4-2 and TRBJ2-2, with D unresolved. Germline lookup yields CDR1 LGHNA and CDR2 YNFKEQ. With 1 base removed from V and 2 bases from J, the gap between germline ends came to 8 bases. This CDR3 comprises 15 residues.

The V and J genes are TRBV6-2 or TRBV6-3 and TRBJ2-1, with D tentatively TRBD2 (5 bases). V lost 6 bases, J lost 7 bases, and 10 bases lay in between. Looked up from germline, CDR1 is MNHEY and CDR2 is SVGEGT. The CDR3 spans 12 residues. This CDR3 is CASSLAKNEQFF. The CDR3 DNA reads as TGTGCCAGCAGCTTAGCGAAAAATGAGCAGTTCTTC.

The V call is TRBV19, the J call TRBJ1-6; D not resolved. This CDR3 comprises 15 residues. Germline V gene sequence: CDR1 LNHDA, CDR2 SQIVND (reference sequence). The V end was cut by 0 bases, the J end by 6 bases, with 9 bases between. CDR3 sequence (DNA): TGTGCCAGTAGTATAGAGGAACGGACTAATTCACCCCTCCACTTT. The encoded protein is CASSIEERTNSPLHF.

The CDR3 loop reads CAISVDRVFTDTQYF. CDR3 in DNA: TGTGCCATCAGTGTCGACAGGGTTTTCACAGATACGCAGTATTTT. The chain couples TRBV10-3 to TRBJ2-3; 7 bases map to TRBD1. The V gene end was trimmed by 4 bases and the J gene end by 2 bases; junction bases not matched to a gene: 6. The germline CDR1 and CDR2 sequences are ENHRY and SYGVKD. The CDR3 spans 15 residues.

This clone was seen only a few times. The gene calls are TRBV7-9 and TRBJ2-7; possible D gene TRBD2, 6 bases. The CDR3 is made up of 15 amino acids. The V and J ends lost 1 base and 2 bases respectively, with 12 bases between them. Germline V lookup: CDR1 SEHNR, CDR2 FQNEAQ (reference sequence). As DNA, the CDR3 is TGTGCCAGCAGCTTAGGGGACTTCTCGGCCTACGAGCAGTACTTC. It encodes CASSLGDFSAYEQYF.

The chain joins TRBV7-9 to TRBJ2-3, with TRBD2 as a possible D gene (6 bases). V was cut by 3 bases and J by 5 bases, with 18 bases left in between. This CDR3 is built from 16 residues. Germline CDR1 SEHNR, CDR2 FQNEAQ (reference sequence). CDR3 in DNA: TGTGCCAGCAGCTTGAGTTCTGGAGGGCGGGGAGATACGCAGTATTTT. This translates into CASSLSSGGRGDTQYF.

The chain has TRBV30 and TRBJ1-3, with D unclear. This CDR3 region has 16 residues. The V end was cut by 4 bases, the J end by 4 bases, with 20 bases between. Germline CDR1 and CDR2: GTSNPN and SVGIG (reference sequence). The DNA of the CDR3 is TGTGCCTGGATTCCCAGGCGAGCGTCTCGGGGAAACACCATATATTTT. Translated: CAWIPRRASRGNTIYF.

V and J are TRBV7-9 and TRBJ1-1; D not certain. CDR1 is SEHNR, CDR2 FQNEAQ, per germline (reference sequence). The CDR3 spans 11 residues. The V end was cut by 4 bases, the J end by 4 bases, with 4 bases between. The CDR3 region is CASSSGTEAFF. In DNA form, the CDR3 reads TGTGCCAGCAGCTCGGGCACTGAAGCTTTCTTT.

The chain couples TRBV3-1 (or the pseudogene TRBV3-2) to TRBJ2-5; 12 bases agree with TRBD2. Germline CDR1 reads LGHDT; CDR2 reads YNNKEL (reference sequence). V was clipped by 5 bases and J by 5 bases; unmatched bases: 18. CDR3 length: 19 amino acids. This CDR3 reads CASSDLRATSGSARETQYF. In nucleotides, the CDR3 is TGTGCCAGCAGCGACCTTCGGGCGACTAGCGGGAGCGCACGGGAGACCCAGTACTTC.

The chain combines TRBV5-1 with TRBJ2-4, with unresolved D. V lost 6 bases, J lost 9 bases, and 16 bases lay in between. Germline lookup yields CDR1 SGHRS and CDR2 YFSETQ. CDR3 length equals 13 residues. This CDR3 reads CASTEDKLSIQYF. The CDR3 region has the DNA TGCGCCAGCACCGAAGACAAGTTGTCCATTCAGTACTTC.

This clone turned up a few times. The chain links TRBV4-2 to TRBJ2-7; D is undetermined. The CDR3 runs to 14 residues. Per germline, CDR1 LGHNA and CDR2 YNFKEQ. V was trimmed by 1 base and J by 3 bases, leaving 10 bases between them. CDR3 region: CASSQAVKDYEQYF. The CDR3 nucleotides read TGTGCCAGCAGCCAAGCCGTAAAGGACTACGAGCAGTACTTC.

This chain uses TRBV27 with TRBJ2-7; D is perhaps TRBD1 (8 bases). CDR3 length: 15 amino acids. Per the germline V gene, CDR1 is MNHEY and CDR2 is SMNVEV (reference sequence). V lost 6 bases, J lost 1 base, and 16 bases lay in between. The CDR3 loop is CASSRGQGGSYEQYF. CDR3 DNA sequence: TGTGCCAGCAGCCGAGGACAGGGAGGGTCCTACGAGCAGTACTTC.

The rearrangement uses TRBV6-5 and TRBJ2-7, with 9 bases matching TRBD2. Germline V gene data show CDR1 as MNHEY and CDR2 as SVGAGI. The length of the CDR3 is 16 residues. V lost 0 bases, J lost 2 bases, and 5 bases stayed unmatched. The CDR3 bases are TGTGCCAGCAGTTACTCCCAACTAGCGGGTACCTACGAGCAGTACTTC. It yields the protein CASSYSQLAGTYEQYF.

The chain joins TRBV7-8 to TRBJ1-6; D possibly corresponds to TRBD1 (6 bases). CDR3 length: 15 residues. CDR1 SGHVS and CDR2 FQNEAQ come from the germline V gene. V gave up 1 base and J gave up 8 bases, with 12 bases separating them. CDR3 DNA sequence: TGTGCCAGCAGCTTAGAGTCTCAGGGGTATTCACCCCTCCACTTT. Protein: CASSLESQGYSPLHF. The entire variable domain, with the rest obtained from reference TRBV7-8 and TRBJ1-6, is as follows: GAGVSQSPRYKVAKRGQDVALRCDPISGHVSLFWYQQALGQGPEFLTYFQNEAQLDKSGLPSDRFFAERPEGSVSTLKIQRTQQEDSAVYLCASSLESQGYSPLHFGNGTRLTVT.

This clone was detected only once. The CDR3 loop is CASSNIRWTFLAKNIQYF. CDR3 DNA sequence: TGTGCCAGCAGCAACATCAGGTGGACTTTTCTAGCCAAAAACATTCAGTACTTC. V usage is TRBV7-2 and J usage is TRBJ2-4; D may be TRBD2 (5 bases). The CDR3 is made up of 18 amino acids. V was cut by 5 bases and J by 0 bases, with 20 bases left in between. The V gene's germline CDR1 is SGHTA and CDR2 FQGNSA.

The CDR3 nucleotides read TGTGCCAGCAGTTACGGACGGGGGGGCTCCTACGAGCAGTACTTC. It yields the protein CASSYGRGGSYEQYF. The rearrangement links TRBV6-5 to TRBJ2-7; TRBD2 matches at 8 bases. The V segment lost 2 bases and the J segment 0 bases; nucleotides outside the gene matches: 3. The CDR3 runs to 15 residues. Germline loops: CDR1 MNHEY, CDR2 SVGAGI.

This sequence joins TRBV20-1 and TRBJ1-5; D is perhaps TRBD1 (5 bases). Trimming stripped 3 bases from V and 6 bases from J, with 18 bases between. CDR1 is DFQATT, CDR2 SNEGSKA, per germline (reference sequence). CDR3 length equals 15 residues. In DNA, the CDR3 is TGCAGTGCTAGTCAGGGATCCGTATCAAGTCAGCCCCAGCATTTT. Protein: CSASQGSVSSQPQHF.